The clone carrying this T cell receptor beta chain has a handful of counts. Its antigen is not identified. The data originate from a study of T cells after yellow fever vaccination. Study conclusions and caveats: Clones that expanded after primary vaccination mostly reappeared after the booster (roughly 96% CD4, about 91% CD8).

TCR cDNA was made by 5'RACE template switching, adding a universal primer site and UMIs. From the 5' RACE reads, TCRdb called clonotypes with MiXCR, one entry per CDR3 protein. The sample has some 560,000 distinct CDR3 sequences, under 25% seen once. Trimming removed 2 bases at V and 0 bases at J, with 5 bases between. CDR3 length equals 15 residues. Germline V CDR1 and CDR2: SGHTA, FQGNSA. The input for sequencing was PBMCs, taken 15 days after the yellow fever booster vaccination. The receptor was isolated from a man aged 25 to 40 who received the YFV17D yellow fever vaccine. The gene calls are TRBV7-2 and TRBJ2-6; D remains unclear. The CDR3 DNA follows: TGTGCCAGCAGCTTAATTAGCTCTGGGGCCAACGTCCTGACTTTC. It specifies CASSLISSGANVLTF.